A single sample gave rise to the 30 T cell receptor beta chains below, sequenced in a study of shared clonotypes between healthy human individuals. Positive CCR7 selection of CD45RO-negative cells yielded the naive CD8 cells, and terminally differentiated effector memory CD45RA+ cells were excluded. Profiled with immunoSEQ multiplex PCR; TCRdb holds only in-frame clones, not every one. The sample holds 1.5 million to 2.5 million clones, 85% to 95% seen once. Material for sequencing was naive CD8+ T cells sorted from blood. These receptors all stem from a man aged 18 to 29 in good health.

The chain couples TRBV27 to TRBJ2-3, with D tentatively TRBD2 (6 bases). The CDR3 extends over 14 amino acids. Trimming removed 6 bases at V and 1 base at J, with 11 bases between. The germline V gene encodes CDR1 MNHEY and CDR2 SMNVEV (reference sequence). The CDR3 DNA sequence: TGTGCCAGCAGGGAGGGGACGGGCACAGATACGCAGTATTTT. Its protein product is CASREGTGTDTQYF.

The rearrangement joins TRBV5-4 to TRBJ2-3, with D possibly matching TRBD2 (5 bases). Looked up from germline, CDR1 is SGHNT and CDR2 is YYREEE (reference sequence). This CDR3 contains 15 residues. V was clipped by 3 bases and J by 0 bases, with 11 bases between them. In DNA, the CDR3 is TGTGCCAGCAGCTGGACTGTCCAAAGCACAGATACGCAGTATTTT. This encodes CASSWTVQSTDTQYF.

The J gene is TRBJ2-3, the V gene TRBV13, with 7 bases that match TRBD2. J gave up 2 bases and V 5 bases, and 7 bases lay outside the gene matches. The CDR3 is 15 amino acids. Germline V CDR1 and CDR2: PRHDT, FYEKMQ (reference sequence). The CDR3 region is CASSVGLDNTDTQYF. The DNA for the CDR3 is TGTGCCAGCAGCGTCGGACTAGACAACACAGATACGCAGTATTTT.

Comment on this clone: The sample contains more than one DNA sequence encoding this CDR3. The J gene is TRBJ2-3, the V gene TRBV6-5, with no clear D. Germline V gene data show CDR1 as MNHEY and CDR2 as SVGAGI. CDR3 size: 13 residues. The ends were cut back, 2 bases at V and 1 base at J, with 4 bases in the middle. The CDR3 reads CASSYAGTDTQYF. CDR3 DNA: TGTGCCAGCAGTTACGCTGGCACAGATACGCAGTATTTT.

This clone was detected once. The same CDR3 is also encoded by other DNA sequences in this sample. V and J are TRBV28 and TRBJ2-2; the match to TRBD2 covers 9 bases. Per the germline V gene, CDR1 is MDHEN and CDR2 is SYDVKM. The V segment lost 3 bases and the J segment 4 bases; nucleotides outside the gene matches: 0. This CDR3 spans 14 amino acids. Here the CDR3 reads CASSLRGGTGELFF. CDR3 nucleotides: TGTGCCAGCAGTTTGCGGGGGGGCACCGGGGAGCTGTTTTTT. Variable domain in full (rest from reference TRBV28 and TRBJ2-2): DVKVTQSSRYLVKRTGEKVFLECVQDMDHENMFWYRQDPGLGLRLIYFSYDVKMKEKGDIPEGYSVSREKKERFSLILESASTNQTSMYLCASSLRGGTGELFFGEGSRLTVL.

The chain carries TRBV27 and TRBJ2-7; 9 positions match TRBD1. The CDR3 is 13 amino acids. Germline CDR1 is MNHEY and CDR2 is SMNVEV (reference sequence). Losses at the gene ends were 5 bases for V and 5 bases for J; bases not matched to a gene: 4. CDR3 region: CASSMDRGHEQYF. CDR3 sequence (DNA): TGTGCCAGCAGTATGGACAGGGGCCACGAGCAGTACTTC.

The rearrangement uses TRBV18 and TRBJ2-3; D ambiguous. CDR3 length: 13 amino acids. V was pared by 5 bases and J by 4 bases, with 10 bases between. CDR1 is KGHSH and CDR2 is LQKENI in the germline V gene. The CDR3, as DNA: TGTGCCAGCTCAGGGGATTGGTCAGATACGCAGTATTTT. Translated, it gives CASSGDWSDTQYF.

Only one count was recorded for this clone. CDR3: CASHRGALGPNNSPLHF. The DNA of the CDR3 is TGTGCCAGTCACAGGGGAGCTTTGGGCCCCAATAATTCACCCCTCCACTTT. The J gene is TRBJ1-6, the V gene TRBV19; 7 nucleotides agree with TRBD1. CDR1 is LNHDA and CDR2 is SQIVND in the germline V gene (reference sequence). J was trimmed by 5 bases and V by 8 bases; bases with no gene match: 15. CDR3 length: 17 amino acids.

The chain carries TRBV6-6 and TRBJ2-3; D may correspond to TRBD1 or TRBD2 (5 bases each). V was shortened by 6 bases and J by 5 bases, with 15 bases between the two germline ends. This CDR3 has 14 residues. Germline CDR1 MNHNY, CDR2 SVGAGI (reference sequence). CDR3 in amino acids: CASSRSVGLDTQYF. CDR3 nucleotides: TGTGCCAGCAGCCGTAGCGTGGGGCTAGATACGCAGTATTTT.

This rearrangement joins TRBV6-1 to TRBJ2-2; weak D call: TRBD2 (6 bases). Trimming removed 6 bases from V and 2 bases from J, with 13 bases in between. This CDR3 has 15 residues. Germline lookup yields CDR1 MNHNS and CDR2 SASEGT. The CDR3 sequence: CASSDTGVNTGELFF. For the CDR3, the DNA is TGTGCCAGCAGCGATACGGGGGTTAACACCGGGGAGCTGTTTTTT.

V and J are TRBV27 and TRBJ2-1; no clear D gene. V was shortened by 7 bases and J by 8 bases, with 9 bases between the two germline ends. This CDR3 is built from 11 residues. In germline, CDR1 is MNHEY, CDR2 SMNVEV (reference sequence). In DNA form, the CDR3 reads TGTGCCAGCACCTTTTTGGATGAGCAGTTCTTC. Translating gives CASTFLDEQFF.

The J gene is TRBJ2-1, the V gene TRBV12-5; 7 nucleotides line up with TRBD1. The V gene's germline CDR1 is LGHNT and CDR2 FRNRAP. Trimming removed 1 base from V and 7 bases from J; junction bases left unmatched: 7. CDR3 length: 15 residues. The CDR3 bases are TGTGCTAGTGGTTTGGGACAGGGAAGGCTAAATGAGCAGTTCTTC. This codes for CASGLGQGRLNEQFF.

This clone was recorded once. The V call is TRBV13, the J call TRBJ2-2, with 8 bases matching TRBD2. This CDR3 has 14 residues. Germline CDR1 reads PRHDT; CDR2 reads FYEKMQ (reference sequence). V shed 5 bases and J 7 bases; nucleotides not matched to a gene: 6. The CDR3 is CASSPGLGVGELFF. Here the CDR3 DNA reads TGTGCCAGCAGCCCGGGACTAGGGGTCGGGGAGCTGTTTTTT.

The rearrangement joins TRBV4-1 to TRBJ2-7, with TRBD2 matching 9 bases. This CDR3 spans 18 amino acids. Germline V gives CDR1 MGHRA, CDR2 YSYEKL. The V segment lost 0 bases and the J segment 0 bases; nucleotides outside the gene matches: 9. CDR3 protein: CASSQEASRGRASYEQYF. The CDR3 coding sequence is TGCGCCAGCAGCCAAGAAGCAAGTCGCGGGAGGGCCTCCTACGAGCAGTACTTC.

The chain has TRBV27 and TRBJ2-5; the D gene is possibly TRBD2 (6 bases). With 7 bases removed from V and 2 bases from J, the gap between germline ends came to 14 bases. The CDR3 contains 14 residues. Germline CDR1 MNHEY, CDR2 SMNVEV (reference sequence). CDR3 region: CASKPGLSQETQYF. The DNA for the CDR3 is TGTGCCAGCAAGCCTGGACTATCTCAAGAGACCCAGTACTTC.

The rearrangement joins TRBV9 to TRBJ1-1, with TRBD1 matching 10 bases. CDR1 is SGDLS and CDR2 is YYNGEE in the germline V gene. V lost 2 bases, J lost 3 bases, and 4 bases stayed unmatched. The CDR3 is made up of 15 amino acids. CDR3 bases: TGTGCCAGCAGCGTGACAGGGGGCAAGGACACTGAAGCTTTCTTT. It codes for CASSVTGGKDTEAFF.

The CDR3 sequence is CASGPREGSIDEQYF. The CDR3 DNA sequence: TGTGCCAGCGGACCACGGGAGGGCTCGATTGACGAGCAGTACTTC. V gene TRBV7-9 combines with J gene TRBJ2-7; TRBD2 matches at 8 bases. J was trimmed by 5 bases and V by 8 bases; bases with no gene match: 14. Germline CDR1 reads SEHNR; CDR2 reads FQNEAQ (reference sequence). The CDR3 has 15 residues.

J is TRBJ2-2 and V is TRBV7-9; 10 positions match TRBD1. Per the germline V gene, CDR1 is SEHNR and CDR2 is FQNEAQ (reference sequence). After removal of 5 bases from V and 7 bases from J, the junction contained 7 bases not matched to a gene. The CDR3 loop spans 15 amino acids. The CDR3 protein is CASSPDRGRDGELFF. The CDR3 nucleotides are TGTGCCAGCAGCCCCGACAGGGGGCGCGACGGGGAGCTGTTTTTT.

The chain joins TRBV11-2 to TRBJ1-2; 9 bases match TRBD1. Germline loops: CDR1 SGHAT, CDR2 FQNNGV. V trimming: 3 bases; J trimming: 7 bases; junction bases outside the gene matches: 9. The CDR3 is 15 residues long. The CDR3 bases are TGTGCCAGCAGCTTCCTCGACAGGGGGACGTTTGGCTACACCTTC. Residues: CASSFLDRGTFGYTF.

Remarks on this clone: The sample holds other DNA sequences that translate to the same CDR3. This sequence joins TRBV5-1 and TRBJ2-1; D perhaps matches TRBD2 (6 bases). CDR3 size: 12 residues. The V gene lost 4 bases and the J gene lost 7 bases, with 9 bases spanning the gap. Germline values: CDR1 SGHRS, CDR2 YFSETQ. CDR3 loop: CASSLGGNEQFF. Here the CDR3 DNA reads TGCGCCAGCAGCCTCGGGGGAAATGAGCAGTTCTTC.

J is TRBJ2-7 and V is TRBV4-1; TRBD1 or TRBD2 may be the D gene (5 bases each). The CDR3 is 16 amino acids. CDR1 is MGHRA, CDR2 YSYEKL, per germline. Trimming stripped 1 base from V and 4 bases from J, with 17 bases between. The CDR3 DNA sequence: TGCGCCAGCAGCCAAGGTTCTTCCATGGGGGAATACGAGCAGTACTTC. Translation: CASSQGSSMGEYEQYF.

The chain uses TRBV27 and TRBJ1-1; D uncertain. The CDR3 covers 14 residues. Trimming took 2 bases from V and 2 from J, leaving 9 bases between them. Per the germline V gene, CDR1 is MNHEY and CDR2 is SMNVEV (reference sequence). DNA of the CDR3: TGTGCCAGCAGTTTAGGCCGGATTAACACTGAAGCTTTCTTT. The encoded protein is CASSLGRINTEAFF.

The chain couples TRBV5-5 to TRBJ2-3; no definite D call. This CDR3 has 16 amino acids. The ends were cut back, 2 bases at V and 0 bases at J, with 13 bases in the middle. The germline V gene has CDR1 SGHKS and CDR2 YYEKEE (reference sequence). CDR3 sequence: CASSFYDFSSTDTQYF. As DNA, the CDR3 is TGTGCCAGCAGCTTTTATGACTTCTCTAGCACAGATACGCAGTATTTT.

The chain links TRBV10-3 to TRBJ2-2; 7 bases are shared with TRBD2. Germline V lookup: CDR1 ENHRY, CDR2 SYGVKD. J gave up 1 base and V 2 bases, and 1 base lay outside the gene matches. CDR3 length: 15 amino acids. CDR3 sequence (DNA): TGTGCCATCAGTGAGGGGGAGGGGAACACCGGGGAGCTGTTTTTT. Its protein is CAISEGEGNTGELFF.

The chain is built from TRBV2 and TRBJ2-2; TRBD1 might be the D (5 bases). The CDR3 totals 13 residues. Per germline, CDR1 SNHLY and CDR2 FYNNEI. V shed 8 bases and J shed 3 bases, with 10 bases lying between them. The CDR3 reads CASLDTYTGELFF. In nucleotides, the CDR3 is TGTGCCAGCCTGGACACCTACACCGGGGAGCTGTTTTTT.

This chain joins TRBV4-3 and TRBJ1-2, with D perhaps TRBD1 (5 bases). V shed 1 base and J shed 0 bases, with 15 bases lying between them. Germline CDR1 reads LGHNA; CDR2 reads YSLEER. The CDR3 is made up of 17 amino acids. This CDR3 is CASSQVLLGGPNYGYTF. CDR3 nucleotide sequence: TGCGCCAGCAGCCAAGTACTCCTCGGGGGTCCTAACTATGGCTACACCTTC.

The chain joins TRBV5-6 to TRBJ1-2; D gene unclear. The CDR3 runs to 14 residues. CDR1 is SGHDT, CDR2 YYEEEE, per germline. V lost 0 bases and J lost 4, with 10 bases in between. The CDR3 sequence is CASSLGSAGYGYTF. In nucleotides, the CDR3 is TGTGCCAGCAGCTTGGGGTCCGCTGGCTATGGCTACACCTTC.

The CDR3, as DNA: TGTGCCAGTGGGGGGTCGGCAGATACCGGGGAGCTGTTTTTT. This translates into CASGGSADTGELFF. The chain links TRBV6-1 to TRBJ2-2, with D perhaps TRBD2 (6 bases). V shed 9 bases and J shed 5 bases, with 16 bases lying between them. Germline V gene sequence: CDR1 MNHNS, CDR2 SASEGT. The CDR3 spans 14 residues.

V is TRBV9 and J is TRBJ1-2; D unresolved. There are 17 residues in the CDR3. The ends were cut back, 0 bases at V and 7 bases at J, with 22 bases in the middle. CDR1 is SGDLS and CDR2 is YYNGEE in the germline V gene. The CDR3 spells CASSVATRADPVGGYTF. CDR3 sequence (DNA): TGTGCCAGCAGCGTAGCTACCCGGGCAGATCCGGTGGGTGGCTACACCTTC.

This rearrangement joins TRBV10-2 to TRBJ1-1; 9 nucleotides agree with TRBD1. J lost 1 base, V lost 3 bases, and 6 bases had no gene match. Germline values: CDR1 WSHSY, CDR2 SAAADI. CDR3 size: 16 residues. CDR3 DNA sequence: TGCGCCAGCAGTGAACAGGGGGCTGAGGCGAACACTGAAGCTTTCTTT. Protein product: CASSEQGAEANTEAFF.